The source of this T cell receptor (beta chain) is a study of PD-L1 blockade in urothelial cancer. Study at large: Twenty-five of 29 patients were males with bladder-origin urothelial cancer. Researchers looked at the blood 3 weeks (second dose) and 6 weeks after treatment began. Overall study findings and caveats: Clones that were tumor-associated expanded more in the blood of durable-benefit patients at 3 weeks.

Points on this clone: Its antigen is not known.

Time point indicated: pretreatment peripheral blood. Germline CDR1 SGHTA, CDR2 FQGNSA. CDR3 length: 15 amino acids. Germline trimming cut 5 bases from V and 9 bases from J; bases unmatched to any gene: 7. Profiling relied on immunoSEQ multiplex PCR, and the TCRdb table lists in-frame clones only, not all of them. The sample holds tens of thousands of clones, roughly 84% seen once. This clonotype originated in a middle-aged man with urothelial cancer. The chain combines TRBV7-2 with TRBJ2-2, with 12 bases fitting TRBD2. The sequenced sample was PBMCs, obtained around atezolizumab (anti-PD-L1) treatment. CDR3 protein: CASSPSGGGVRELFF. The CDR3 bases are TGTGCCAGCAGCCCTAGCGGGGGGGGAGTCCGGGAGCTGTTTTTT. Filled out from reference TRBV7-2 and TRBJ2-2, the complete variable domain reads GAGVSQSPSNKVTEKGKDVELRCDPISGHTALYWYRQSLGQGLEFLIYFQGNSAPDKSGLPSDRFSAERTGGSVSTLTIQRTQQEDSAVYLCASSPSGGGVRELFFGEGSRLTVL.